The entry below describes one T cell receptor (beta chain). Its antigen is undetermined. cDNA came from about 0.5 to 1 ug RNA primed by random hexamers. TCRdb independently ran MiXCR on the immunoSEQ multiplex PCR reads; one entry per CDR3 protein. The sample comprises 100,000 to 150,000 distinct CDR3 sequences, about 95% of which are singletons, and 0.21% rests with the top ten. The sample comes from a study of CD8 T cells in Susac syndrome. Sequencing of TCR beta, carried out with a high-throughput approach, was applied to CD8+ and CD4+ T cells from the blood. The diagnostic criteria were recently defined, and patients with Susac syndrome met them for definite or probable disease. General observations from the study: CD8+ clones in Susac expanded most in TEMRA cells and active patients. Total CD8+ and CD8+ TEMRA repertoires contained sixteen and five Susac-specific public clones, respectively.

The sequencing input was CD8+ T cells from PBMCs. This TCR was recovered from a human donor with Susac syndrome.

Here the CDR3 reads CASSPSGTGGGEQYF. CDR3 in DNA: TGTGCCAGCAGTCCCTCCGGGACAGGGGGCGGCGAGCAGTACTTC. The genes are TRBV12-3 or TRBV12-4 and TRBJ2-7, with 12 bases fitting TRBD1. V gave up 5 bases and J gave up 6 bases; unmatched junction bases: 8. There are 15 residues in the CDR3.